The entry that follows covers one TCR beta chain sequence. Antigen unknown. Only in-frame clones appear in the TCRdb table, and some are missing; sequencing was by immunoSEQ multiplex PCR. The sample carries some 70,000 clones, more than 70% recorded once. This specimen comes from a study of OX40 agonist ivuxolimab in advanced cancers. Turning to the study itself: Patients received ivuxolimab, an agonistic anti-OX40 (CD134) antibody. Patients were treated with intravenous ivuxolimab, dosed at 0.01 to 10 mg/kg and infused every 2 weeks. Three partial responders included one hepatocellular carcinoma patient and two cutaneous melanoma patients. Overall study results and limits: Averaging showed that CD8+ T cells had more expanded clones than CD4+ did.

The V segment lost 6 bases and the J segment 8 bases; nucleotides outside the gene matches: 6. Looked up from germline, CDR1 is SGHTA and CDR2 is FQGNSA. The CDR3 consists of 13 residues. Source: CD4+ or CD8+ T cells sorted from blood, taken in a trial of the OX40 agonist ivuxolimab. This receptor was taken from an adult with an advanced solid tumor such as melanoma, head and neck, liver or kidney cancer. The rearrangement uses TRBV7-2 and TRBJ1-2, with 10 bases fitting TRBD1. Here the CDR3 reads CASRTGTGVGYTF. The CDR3 DNA reads TGTGCCAGCAGGACCGGGACAGGGGTCGGCTACACCTTC.